This passage covers 4 T cell receptor beta chains from one sample sequenced in a study of T cells after yellow fever vaccination. TCRdb re-called the 5' RACE reads through MiXCR, storing one row per CDR3 protein. Among about 550,000 distinct CDR3 sequences listed, 15% to 20% were seen once. The sequenced sample was PBMCs, obtained 15 days after the yellow fever booster vaccination. Receptors were obtained from a man aged 25-45 years who received the YFV17D yellow fever vaccine.

The chain links TRBV7-2 to TRBJ2-7; a possible D gene is TRBD2 (6 bases). This CDR3 region has 14 residues. CDR1 and CDR2 from the germline V gene are SGHTA and FQGNSA. V lost 3 bases and J 5 bases, leaving 14 bases between the germline ends. The CDR3 DNA follows: TGTGCCAGCAGCTTCGGGAGCACCTTGGACGAGCAGTACTTC. The encoded protein is CASSFGSTLDEQYF.

The CDR3 DNA is TGTGCCATGGGCCCTGGTGTACACGGCTTCGAGCAGTACTTC. The encoded protein is CAMGPGVHGFEQYF. The J gene is TRBJ2-7, the V gene TRBV5-6; D remains ambiguous. The CDR3 contains 14 residues. The V gene's germline CDR1 is SGHDT and CDR2 YYEEEE. V lost 9 bases and J lost 6, with 22 bases in between. Full variable domain (missing parts from reference TRBV5-6 and TRBJ2-7): DAGVTQSPTHLIKTRGQQVTLRCSPKSGHDTVSWYQQALGQGPQFIFQYYEEEERQRGNFPDRFSGHQFPNYSSELNVNALLLGDSALYLCAMGPGVHGFEQYFGPGTRLTVT.

This clonotype has only a few counts. The chain recombines TRBV5-1 with TRBJ2-2; a weak D match, TRBD1 (7 bases). The CDR3 has 15 amino acids. Germline-derived CDR1 and CDR2 are SGHRS and YFSETQ. V lost 0 bases, J lost 6 bases, and 12 bases lay in between. CDR3 in DNA: TGCGCCAGCAGCTTGGCGGCCAGGGGGGCCGGGGAGCTGTTTTTT. Translating gives CASSLAARGAGELFF.

This chain's CDR3 is CSARGSNSYNEQFF. The CDR3 nucleotides are TGCAGTGCTAGAGGATCGAATTCCTACAATGAGCAGTTCTTC. V usage is TRBV20-1 and J usage is TRBJ2-1; no clear D gene. V shed 1 base and J shed 1 base, with 8 bases lying between them. The CDR3 contains 14 residues. Germline CDR1 DFQATT, CDR2 SNEGSKA (reference sequence).